Detailed here is one T cell receptor (beta chain). Germline CDR1 and CDR2: SNHLY and FYNNEI. Trimming at V came to 10 bases and at J to 8 bases, leaving 12 bases not matched to a gene. The length of the CDR3 is 13 residues. These data originate in a study of blood T cell repertoires in COVID-19. Study information: The United States, Italy and Spain supplied acute and convalescent COVID-19 samples. In each case, the material was cDNA or gDNA derived from T cells, B-cell-depleted T cells, or PBMCs.

Under the authors' procedure: For nucleated cells, counts were estimated from reference gene primer amplification. Sequencing was performed with immunoSEQ multiplex PCR; in TCRdb, only in-frame clones are kept and a portion is missing. D and trimming come from the DNA, and the V and J calls and clone size come from that table. The sample lists 250,000 to 350,000 clones, around 91% seen once, with around 12% in the top ten. Sequencing input: peripheral blood. The clonotype originates from an older woman with acute or convalescent COVID-19. The chain recombines TRBV2 with TRBJ1-2; 8 bases agree with TRBD1. The CDR3 region has the DNA TGTGCCACCAGGGGGACAGGCCCTGGGGGCTACACCTTC. Translation: CATRGTGPGGYTF.